This is a list of T cell receptor beta chains from one sample in a study of PD-1 blockade in classical Hodgkin lymphoma. Assay used: immunoSEQ multiplex PCR; TCRdb lists only in-frame clones, some missing. The table records fewer than 50,000 clones, around nine tenths of them present only once. The starting material was peripheral blood mononuclear cells (PBMCs), obtained at baseline. Every receptor here comes from a human donor with classical Hodgkin lymphoma. Each CDR3 is given with its conserved first and last residue. The D gene is left open where the match is weak. The size field is filled for only some rows; it gives once, few, many or a size class.

CASSLGTGELFF | TGTGCCAGCAGTCTAGGCACCGGGGAGCTGTTTTTT | TRBV2 | NA | NA | 12 | TRBJ2-2
CASSQGGRPNTGELFF | TGCGCCAGCAGCCAAGGAGGGAGGCCGAACACCGGGGAGCTGTTTTTT | TRBV4-1 | NA | NA | 16 | TRBJ2-2
CASSFMGETQYF | TGTGCCAGCAGCTTTATGGGAGAGACCCAGTACTTC | TRBV11-2 | NA | NA | 12 | TRBJ2-5
CASSQARSPGETQYF | TGTGCCAGCAGCCAAGCGAGGTCCCCTGGGGAGACCCAGTACTTC | TRBV14 | NA | NA | 15 | TRBJ2-5
CASSLTGTNFGYTF | TGTGCCAGCAGCTTAACTGGGACAAACTTTGGCTACACCTTC | TRBV7-3 | NA | few | 14 | TRBJ1-2
CASSSGRGDEKLFF | TGCGCCAGCTCGTCCGGGAGGGGGGATGAAAAACTGTTTTTT | TRBV4-1 | NA | NA | 14 | TRBJ1-4
CASSLGRGSEKLFF | TGTGCCAGCAGTTTAGGCAGGGGTAGTGAAAAACTGTTTTTT | TRBV27 | NA | NA | 14 | TRBJ1-4
CASSESTGYGYTF | TGCGCCAGCAGCGAAAGTACGGGGTATGGCTACACCTTC | TRBV4-1 | NA | NA | 13 | TRBJ1-2
CASIVRQGYSTGELFF | TGTGCCAGCATCGTTCGTCAGGGGTATAGCACCGGGGAGCTGTTTTTT | TRBV28 | NA | NA | 16 | TRBJ2-2
CASSSDSSSYEQYF | TGTGCCAGTAGCTCGGACAGTTCGTCCTACGAGCAGTACTTC | TRBV19 | NA | NA | 14 | TRBJ2-7
CASSWGPLGGNTIYF | TGTGCCAGCAGTTGGGGACCACTAGGTGGAAACACCATATATTTT | TRBV28 | NA | once | 15 | TRBJ1-3
CASSLCLGGCEQYF | TGTGCCAGCAGTTTATGCTTGGGGGGGTGCGAGCAGTACTTC | TRBV28 | TRBD2 | NA | 14 | TRBJ2-7
CASSLSHPTNTEAFF | TGTGCCAGCAGTTTATCGCACCCCACGAACACTGAAGCTTTCTTT | TRBV27 | NA | NA | 15 | TRBJ1-1
CASSFQGGELFF | TGTGCCAGCAGTTTTCAAGGCGGGGAGCTGTTTTTT | TRBV27 | NA | NA | 12 | TRBJ2-2
CAISTSGSAGNEQFF | TGTGCCATCAGTACTAGCGGGAGCGCGGGCAATGAGCAGTTCTTC | TRBV10-3 | TRBD2 | NA | 15 | TRBJ2-1
CASSLEPRTGGYYEQYF | TGCGCCAGCAGCTTGGAGCCTAGGACAGGGGGGTACTACGAGCAGTACTTC | TRBV5-1 | TRBD1 | NA | 17 | TRBJ2-7
CASSQDRGAYNEQFF | TGCGCCAGCAGCCAAGATCGTGGCGCCTACAATGAGCAGTTCTTC | TRBV4-3 | NA | NA | 15 | TRBJ2-1
CASSQVGRAGGHYGYTF | TGCGCCAGCAGCCAAGTTGGAAGGGCAGGGGGTCACTATGGCTACACCTTC | TRBV4-1 | TRBD1 | NA | 17 | TRBJ1-2
CASSVGDWNSYEQYF | TGTGCCAGCAGCGTTGGAGACTGGAACTCCTACGAGCAGTACTTC | TRBV9 | NA | NA | 15 | TRBJ2-7